Listed below are T cell receptor beta chains from one sample, sequenced in a study of cytotoxic CD8 clonotypes in ibrutinib-treated CLL. The method was immunoSEQ multiplex PCR; TCRdb's version includes in-frame clones alone and lacks a portion of them. Here the sample spans nearly 300,000 clones, approximately 76% being singletons. The sample here was PBMCs, taken at disease progression, from a patient treated with ibrutinib. These TCRs come from a human donor with chronic lymphocytic leukemia. Both conserved end residues are part of each CDR3.

>TRBV10-3|TRBJ2-5
CAISAEETQYF
>TRBV6-6|TRBJ2-7
CARPLEAYEQYF
>TRBV6-5|TRBJ1-2
CASSKQEDYGYTF
>TRBV10-2|TRBJ2-7
CASSERIGTGPSHEQYF
>TRBV19|TRBJ2-3
CASNRWPGWGDTQYF
>TRBV11-2|TRBJ2-3
CASSSLKGPTAGGTQYF
>TRBV5-6|TRBJ2-7
CASSFNPGDFEQYF
>TRBV29-1|TRBJ2-1
CSVERGTSGSIDEQFF
>TRBV4-1|TRBJ1-2
CASSHWTGFYGYTF
>TRBV2|TRBJ2-7
CASSERAAVTYEQYF
>TRBV19|TRBJ2-1
CASSPVVGGSYNEQFF
>TRBV13|TRBJ1-2
CASSSTGSAYGYTF
>TRBV19|TRBJ2-3
CASSTQGQAGTDTQYF
>TRBV4-1|TRBJ1-5
CASSQDVNQPQHF
>TRBV28|TRBJ2-3
CASGPHRDRVLF
>TRBV9|TRBJ1-4
CASSVGLVEKLFF
>TRBV5-4|TRBJ1-6
CASSAAGGASYNSPLHF
>TRBV11-3|TRBJ2-7
CASSLVRFGPISVAHEQYF
>TRBV12-5|TRBJ2-7
CATGPGQGRYEQYF
>TRBV2|TRBJ2-7
CASGGQGTSYEQYF
>TRBV18|TRBJ1-5
CASSPLRQDNQPQHF
>TRBV14|TRBJ2-7
CASSPWTSPFSYEQYF
>TRBV11-2|TRBJ1-2
CASSLSGTDYGYTF
>TRBV5-6|TRBJ2-1
CASSLLTFGQGRGDEQFF
>TRBV27|TRBJ2-5
CASSLSGLAGPAKTQYF
>TRBV2|TRBJ2-1
CASRGGEQFF
>TRBV2|TRBJ1-4
CASSEAGLRGLNEKLFF
>TRBV30|TRBJ1-4
CAWSGPLGQGNEKLFF
>TRBV5-6|TRBJ2-7
CASSSELDSPSYEQYF
>TRBV5-1|TRBJ1-1
CASSNAGTANTEAFF
>TRBV15|TRBJ2-5
CATSRDRPEEETQYF
>TRBV6-1|TRBJ1-1
CASSEAHSGAGTEAFF
>TRBV27|TRBJ2-5
CASSPPGGGVHF
>TRBV29-1|TRBJ2-2
CSVEDPDDRGKRELFF
>TRBV10-3|TRBJ1-2
CAISEPDTRGYTF
>TRBV25-1|TRBJ2-7
CASSEYRAGTYEQYF
>TRBV15|TRBJ1-5
CATRRDRGDQPQHF
>TRBV18|TRBJ2-7
CASSPLLSGRSSYEQYF
>TRBV7-8|TRBJ2-7
CASSLFTSGDGEQYF
>TRBV27|TRBJ1-2
CASSWSRQALYGYTF
>TRBV19|TRBJ1-2
CASSEIQGFYGYTF
>TRBV9|TRBJ2-2
CASSVGGSMAELFF
>TRBV29-1|TRBJ2-3
CSVEEGASGGFFGTDTQYF
>TRBV4-3|TRBJ2-1
CASSHGVADTYNEQFF
>TRBV5-6|TRBJ2-7
CASSPTLAGPSYEQYF
>TRBV27|TRBJ2-2
CASSPRGVGTGELFF
>TRBV5-4|TRBJ1-6
CASSFRRQGNSPLHF
>TRBV9|TRBJ2-2
CASSVGQGAGGELFF
>TRBV6-5|TRBJ2-5
CASSYWETQYF
>TRBV18|TRBJ2-1
CASSPWGDSGYNEQFF
>TRBV29-1|TRBJ2-3
CSVEQTSGSTDTQYF
>TRBV7-8|TRBJ2-5
CASSQSRTSGRAQETQYF
>TRBV5-1|TRBJ1-1
CASSLSWGAYTEAFF